This T cell receptor beta chain was sequenced during a study of blood T cells in healthy people across ages (dated by TCRdb to between 2014 and 2017). Context from the whole study: In model experiments, roughly one uniquely barcoded TCR beta cDNA molecule per two T cells was captured by template switching. The study measured age-related changes in TCR beta repertoire diversity using deep sequencing normalized with unique cDNA molecular identifiers. Donors were grouped into four age groups: young (average approximately 15 years), middle-aged (approximately 41), aged (over 55) and long-lived (about 89). To avoid experimental bias, donors of different ages were spread randomly across the sequencing lanes. The study analyzed two additional independent replicas of 1 million unique cDNA reads from the same blood draw for two donors, one aged 18 to 30 and one aged 80 or older.

Notes on this clonotype: Its recognized antigen is unknown. Base-call qualities are not available, and no considerably larger clone is one nucleotide away.

Findings and caveats that apply to the study as a whole: Observed TCR beta diversity per million T cells fell roughly linearly with age, and a significant reduction was already apparent by age around 40. Compared with the aged group, the long-lived group had more naive CD4+ T cells, fewer expanded clones and increased TCR diversity, suggesting age selection. Estimates of total diversity based on one million sequenced T cells were considered lower bounds and underestimates. The percentage of naive T cells measured by flow cytometry correlated strongly with observed TCR beta diversity. Conclusive comparison of naive and antigen-experienced compartments was prevented by the profiling of bulk unsorted PBMCs. Donor CMV infection status was unknown, potentially confounding age-related changes in expanded clonotypes.

To prepare the library, 5' RACE was applied. Sequencing relied on an Illumina HiSeq 2500. The second PCR ran for about 7 to 11 cycles and used a J-beta primer mix along with a sample-barcoded 5' primer. Each TCR beta cDNA molecule received a unique molecular identifier from a template-switch 5' adaptor carrying 12 random nucleotides. At least 2.5 million CDR3-containing paired-end reads were obtained from each sample. All of the RNA was converted into first-strand cDNA using the Mint cDNA synthesis kit, with a TRBC-specific oligonucleotide serving as the primer. All cDNA was treated with uracil-DNA glycosylase and then went through a first 18-cycle PCR with the universal primers M1SS and BC2_uni_R. As for how the authors treated the data: For normalization, 1 million high-quality reads were randomly selected from each sample, with every read carrying a distinct molecular identifier. Reads sharing molecular identifiers were discarded rather than binned into consensus sequences. MiTCR, with a Q25 quality threshold and the strictest error-elimination algorithm, was used for CDR3 identification, clonotype clustering and error correction. A nonparametric unseen species model using Euler transformation provided a lower-bound estimate of total TCR beta diversity. TCRdb reran the public reads through fastp at Q25 and MiXCR, keeping productive beta chains. Entries are consolidated by CDR3 protein sequence, retaining the most common genes and DNA. None of the V and J calls come from the authors' own analysis; TCRdb made them. The table for this sample lists roughly 1.5 million distinct CDR3 sequences; approximately 43% of them were counted only once. The top ten clones comprise under 5% of the sample.

The donors were under 40 Caucasian individuals from Russia, aged roughly 6 to 90 years, who were systemically healthy. Each donor gave 8 to 10 milliliters of peripheral blood, drawn into EDTA-treated Vacutainer tubes. Ficoll-Paque density-gradient centrifugation was used to isolate PBMCs, with at least 6.5 million per sample. Total RNA, at least 6 micrograms per sample, was extracted from PBMCs with Trizol reagent. The percentages of naive CD45RAhigh/CD27high T cells were determined by flow cytometry on a PBMC aliquot from every donor. CDR1 and CDR2, looked up from the germline V gene, are SQVTM and ANQGSEA. The CDR3 runs 13 residues from the cysteine to the phenylalanine. Only CDR3 DNA is held: 39 bases, read in frame from base 1. V loses 3 bases of germline sequence and J loses 8 bases, and the interval between the two ends is 16 bases.

This sequence uses TRBV29-1 and TRBJ1-2; the D gene is perhaps TRBD1, from 6 matching bases. The receptor comes from a woman younger than 30 in good health. Sequences were obtained from blood. The CDR3 region has the sequence CSVDLQGSRGYTF. Read as DNA, the sequence is TGCAGCGTTGATTTGCAGGGGTCGCGAGGCTACACCTTC.